This T cell receptor (beta chain) was documented in a study of blood T cell repertoires in COVID-19. Overall study: Spain, Italy and the United States supplied samples that represented acute and convalescent COVID-19. T cells, B-cell-depleted T cells, or PBMCs provided the cDNA or gDNA that served as material.

Original processing notes: Reference gene primers were amplified, and this amplification served to estimate nucleated cell counts. The repertoire was sequenced with immunoSEQ multiplex PCR; TCRdb's copy has only in-frame clones and lacks some. V and J calls plus clone size are reproduced from that table; the DNA served to infer D and trimming. Of 70,000 to 80,000 clones in the sample, 91% were seen once. The CDR3 is 12 amino acids. Germline V CDR1 and CDR2: SEHNR, FQNEAQ (reference sequence). Trimming took off 2 bases at V and 9 bases at J, with 8 bases between the two ends. V and J are TRBV7-9 and TRBJ2-1, with no clear D. The receptor's source is a woman aged 60-75 years with active COVID-19. Sequenced: peripheral blood. Written as DNA, the CDR3 is TGTGCCAGCAGCTTAACCGCGATTGAGCAGTTCTTC. This codes for CASSLTAIEQFF.